This TCR beta chain was captured in a study of CD8 T cells in Susac syndrome. The authors carried out high-throughput sequencing of TCR beta. They applied it to CD8+ and CD4+ T cells obtained from blood. The multiple sclerosis control group was made up of treatment-naive patients with stable or active relapsing-remitting disease. TEMRA cells were FACS-enriched, and CD8+ and CD4+ T cells were isolated negatively. An amount of RNA that ranged from about 0.45 to 1 ug was reverse transcribed with random hexamers. TCRdb used MiXCR to reprocess the immunoSEQ multiplex PCR reads, holding one entry per CDR3 protein. The sample contains a few hundred thousand distinct CDR3 sequences, around 85% of which appear only once. Germline V CDR1 and CDR2: SGHKS, YYEKEE (reference sequence). V was shortened by 5 bases and J by 4 bases, with 20 bases between the two germline ends. The CDR3 length is 16 residues.

J is TRBJ2-3 and V is TRBV5-5; D uncertain. The clonotype was recovered from a human donor with multiple sclerosis. The specimen sequenced was CD8+ T cells from PBMCs. The CDR3 sequence: CASSHEDALPPDTQYF. The CDR3 DNA is TGTGCCAGCAGTCACGAGGACGCATTACCTCCAGATACGCAGTATTTT.